A selection of T cell receptor beta chains follows, all from one sample in a study of blood T cell repertoires in COVID-19. Profiled with immunoSEQ multiplex PCR; TCRdb holds only in-frame clones, not every one. The data contain more than 300,000 clones, more than 85% of them singletons. Sequencing was performed on PBMCs or T cells enriched from blood (not recorded which). The receptors stem from a woman under 40 who had recovered from COVID-19. CDR3s include the opening cysteine and the closing phenylalanine or tryptophan. D genes are given only for firm matches. Only some rows state a clone size, as once, few, many or a class for expanded clones.

V	size	J	D	DNA	CDR3
TRBV5-8	.	TRBJ2-3	.	TGTGCCAGCAGCTACAGGGTAGCAGATACGCAGTATTTT	CASSYRVADTQYF
TRBV11-2	.	TRBJ1-3	.	TGTGCCAGCAGCTACCGGGGGGGGGCAACTGGAAACACCATATATTTT	CASSYRGGATGNTIYF
TRBV30	.	TRBJ1-6	TRBD1	TGTGCCTGGAGCGCACGGACAGGGGCCTATTCACCCCTCCACTTT	CAWSARTGAYSPLHF
TRBV18	.	TRBJ2-1	TRBD2	TGTGCCAGCTCACCCGCCGGGACTAGCGGCTTCGATGAGCAGTTCTTC	CASSPAGTSGFDEQFF
TRBV3-1/TRBV3-2	.	TRBJ2-1	.	TGTGCCAGCAGCCCCCTGGATAGGGGGGGGCAGTTCTTC	CASSPLDRGGQFF
TRBV7-6	once	TRBJ2-7	.	TGTGCCAGCAGCTTTTGGGACTCTACCCCTTACGAGCAGTACTTC	CASSFWDSTPYEQYF
TRBV7-2	.	TRBJ1-1	.	TGTGCCAGCAGCTTAGGCGGGGGGGGCGCTTCGAACACTGAAGCTTTCTTT	CASSLGGGGASNTEAFF
TRBV28	.	TRBJ1-1	.	TGTGCCAGCAGTTTCTCGAGTATTGAAGCTTTCTTT	CASSFSSIEAFF
TRBV29-1	.	TRBJ1-1	.	TGCAGCGTTACGGGGATCGGCACTGAAGCTTTCTTT	CSVTGIGTEAFF
TRBV7-8	.	TRBJ1-6	TRBD1	TGTGCCAGCAGGATTTCGGGACAGGGGGGTTCACCCCTCCACTTT	CASRISGQGGSPLHF
TRBV5-4	.	TRBJ1-5	TRBD1	TGTGCCAGCAGCGCCGGGACAGGGACTCAGCCCCAGCATTTT	CASSAGTGTQPQHF
TRBV7-9	.	TRBJ2-2	TRBD2	TGTGCCAGCACCCTGGCGGGAGGGACCGGGGAGCTGTTTTTT	CASTLAGGTGELFF
TRBV9	.	TRBJ1-4	TRBD1	TGTGCCAGCACCCTCACAGGGGCCCATGAAAAACTGTTTTTT	CASTLTGAHEKLFF
TRBV6-5	.	TRBJ1-6	.	TGTGCCAGCGGACAGAGAAATTCACCCCTCCACTTT	CASGQRNSPLHF
TRBV6-5	.	TRBJ2-7	.	TGTGCCAGCAGTTCGTGGAGGGGACGGGACGAGCAGTACTTC	CASSSWRGRDEQYF
TRBV7-2	.	TRBJ1-1	.	TGTGCCAGCAGCTTAGCAGGACTTAACACTGAAGCTTTCTTT	CASSLAGLNTEAFF
TRBV4-2	few	TRBJ2-7	TRBD2	TGTGCCAGCAGCCAAGAGTGGGGCGGGAGTCCATACGAGCAGTACTTC	CASSQEWGGSPYEQYF